This record looks at one TCR beta chain sequence and its context. Its antigen remains unknown. Germline values: CDR1 SEHNR, CDR2 FQNEAQ (reference sequence). V was pared by 5 bases and J by 1 base, with 12 bases between. This CDR3 has 15 residues. TCR beta CDR3 sequences were amplified from RNA transcripts. With the HTBI primer set, the TCR CDR3 went through a first round of RT-PCR. TCRdb reanalysed the multiplex PCR reads using MiXCR and keeps one entry per CDR3 protein. The sample has about 600,000 distinct CDR3 sequences, about a sixth seen once. This record belongs to a study of T cells in Graves' hyperthyroidism and ophthalmopathy. Study outcomes and limitations: Progression to ophthalmopathy was predicted a median of roughly 6.5 months early. Blood held most thyroid clonotypes expanded above 0.001 frequency.

The study based diagnoses on clinical symptoms, serum thyroxine and TRAb, thyroid ultrasound and orbital computed tomography. The PBMCs were taken from more than 8 ml of fresh peripheral blood. The V and J genes are TRBV7-9 and TRBJ1-3; no definite D call. Sample: blood. The clonotype originates from a woman in her 40s with Graves' ophthalmopathy. The DNA for the CDR3 is TGTGCCAGCAGCCCCTCGTCCTTATCTGGAAACACCATATATTTT. Translating gives CASSPSSLSGNTIYF.